The 18 T cell receptor beta chains below all came from one sample that was sequenced in a study of cytomegalovirus exposure and HLA in healthy donors. A multiplex PCR was run with 60 Vbeta primers and 13 Jbeta primers. Libraries were prepared by immunoSEQ multiplex PCR; TCRdb keeps only in-frame clonotypes and omits some of them. Seen in this sample are approximately 75,000 clones; the ten most common clones hold about 4.9%. Sequenced input: PBMCs. Source of these receptors: a man in his forties or fifties in good health and CMV-seronegative.

The CDR3 nucleotides are TGCAGCGGTCGGGTAGGGGCTGGAAACACCATATATTTT. Translating it yields CSGRVGAGNTIYF. This chain joins TRBV29-1 and TRBJ1-3, with a tentative D call TRBD1 (5 bases). The CDR3 has 13 residues. Germline assignment: CDR1 SQVTM and CDR2 ANQGSEA. Trimming left V 7 bases short and J 2 bases short, with 12 bases between.

The chain links TRBV5-8 to TRBJ1-4, with TRBD1 matching 9 bases. CDR1 is SGHTS, CDR2 YDEGEE, per germline. The CDR3 is made up of 18 amino acids. The junction had 13 bases not matched to a gene; V was cut back by 3 bases and J by 4 bases. CDR3 region: CASSSTDRGGVINEKLFF. The CDR3 DNA follows: TGTGCCAGCAGCTCAACGGACAGGGGCGGGGTGATTAATGAAAAACTGTTTTTT.

The chain joins TRBV6-5 to TRBJ1-2; weak D call: TRBD1 (6 bases). CDR1 and CDR2 (germline): MNHEY, SVGAGI. The CDR3 spans 13 residues. Between the trimmed V and J ends, which lost 6 bases and 2 bases, there was a span of 10 bases. The CDR3 DNA reads as TGTGCCAGCAGCCCGACAGGCAACTATGGCTACACCTTC. This gives the protein CASSPTGNYGYTF.

The rearrangement links TRBV2 to TRBJ1-2; possibly TRBD1 for D (5 bases). Trimming took off 3 bases at V and 4 bases at J, with 12 bases between the two ends. The CDR3 has 14 residues. CDR1 and CDR2 (germline): SNHLY, FYNNEI. CDR3 in amino acids: CASSDRRTFYGYTF. In DNA form, the CDR3 reads TGTGCCAGCAGTGATCGGCGGACATTCTATGGCTACACCTTC.

The V gene is TRBV5-6, the J gene TRBJ2-7, with TRBD1 matching 9 bases. Germline assignment: CDR1 SGHDT and CDR2 YYEEEE. The CDR3 is 14 amino acids. V shed 3 bases, J shed 5 bases, and the junction held 6 bases outside the gene matches. CDR3 sequence (DNA): TGTGCCAGCAGCTGGGGGACAGGGAGCCACGAGCAGTACTTC. Translating gives CASSWGTGSHEQYF. Full variable domain (missing parts from reference TRBV5-6 and TRBJ2-7): DAGVTQSPTHLIKTRGQQVTLRCSPKSGHDTVSWYQQALGQGPQFIFQYYEEEERQRGNFPDRFSGHQFPNYSSELNVNALLLGDSALYLCASSWGTGSHEQYFGPGTRLTVT.

Written as DNA, the CDR3 is TGTGCCAGTAGTATCGGACTAGCGGGAGCCTACAATGAGCAGTTCTTC. Translated, it gives CASSIGLAGAYNEQFF. This chain joins TRBV19 and TRBJ2-1, with 13 positions matching TRBD2. CDR1 LNHDA and CDR2 SQIVND come from the germline V gene (reference sequence). V was pared by 3 bases and J by 2 bases, with 1 base of the junction left unmatched. CDR3 length: 16 residues.

This chain connects TRBV5-5 to TRBJ2-7; possible D gene TRBD1, 7 bases. V was cut by 1 base and J by 9 bases, with 11 bases left in between. This CDR3 has 12 amino acids. Germline V gene data show CDR1 as SGHKS and CDR2 as YYEKEE (reference sequence). The CDR3 region is CASSLRQGGQYF. The CDR3 DNA sequence: TGTGCCAGCAGCTTGAGACAGGGAGGGCAGTACTTC.

The chain couples TRBV7-2 to TRBJ2-7; 9 positions match TRBD1. CDR1 SGHTA and CDR2 FQGNSA come from the germline V gene. The CDR3 totals 15 residues. J was trimmed by 3 bases and V by 4 bases; bases with no gene match: 7. CDR3 sequence reads: CASSSTPGQGYEQYF. The CDR3 DNA follows: TGTGCCAGCAGCTCGACCCCGGGACAGGGCTACGAGCAGTACTTC.

The chain couples TRBV15 to TRBJ1-1; tentative D call: TRBD1 (6 bases). The CDR3 extends over 15 amino acids. Germline loops: CDR1 LNHNV, CDR2 YYDKDF (reference sequence). V was trimmed by 3 bases and J by 1 base, leaving 12 bases between them. The DNA for the CDR3 is TGTGCCACCAGCAGGTCCGGGACACAGAACACTGAAGCTTTCTTT. Amino acids: CATSRSGTQNTEAFF.

The chain links TRBV18 to TRBJ2-2; 7 bases match TRBD1. The CDR3 runs 13 residues. Trimming took 3 bases from V and 6 from J; bases not matched to a gene: 1. CDR1 KGHSH and CDR2 LQKENI come from the germline V gene. The CDR3 sequence is CASSPGQSGELFF. The CDR3 DNA reads as TGTGCCAGCTCACCGGGACAGTCCGGGGAGCTGTTTTTT.

The chain couples TRBV7-8 to TRBJ2-1; TRBD1 matches at 9 bases. The CDR3 sequence is 16 residues long. From germline, CDR1 is SGHVS and CDR2 FQNEAQ. The V gene end was trimmed by 1 base and the J gene end by 2 bases; junction bases not matched to a gene: 3. This chain's CDR3 is CASSLGGQGPYNEQFF. Written as DNA, the CDR3 is TGTGCCAGCAGCTTAGGGGGACAGGGTCCCTACAATGAGCAGTTCTTC.

V is TRBV12-2 and J is TRBJ1-2; TRBD1 is the table's D call, not checked against the DNA. TRBV12-2 is a pseudogene locus. The CDR3 loop spans 11 amino acids. DNA for the CDR3: TGTGCAAGTCGCCAGGGCTATGGCTACACCTTC. This translates into CASRQGYGYTF.

The chain couples TRBV5-6 to TRBJ2-2; 13 bases are shared with TRBD2. Looked up from germline, CDR1 is SGHDT and CDR2 is YYEEEE. The J segment lost 3 bases and the V segment lost 2 bases, leaving 1 base of the junction unmatched. The CDR3 covers 16 residues. DNA for the CDR3: TGTGCCAGCAGCTTACTAGCGGGGGGGGACACCGGGGAGCTGTTTTTT. Translated: CASSLLAGGDTGELFF.

This chain joins TRBV11-2 and TRBJ1-5, with D perhaps TRBD1 (5 bases). The CDR3 is 15 amino acids. The germline V gene encodes CDR1 SGHAT and CDR2 FQNNGV. Trimming pared 7 bases from V and 2 bases from J, leaving 15 bases between. The DNA of the CDR3 is TGTGCCAGCACCCCGGGGGGAGGTCGCAATCAGCCCCAGCATTTT. The encoded protein is CASTPGGGRNQPQHF.

The V and J genes are TRBV4-3 and TRBJ2-1, with 9 positions matching TRBD1. The CDR3 extends over 16 amino acids. Looked up from germline, CDR1 is LGHNA and CDR2 is YSLEER. The J segment lost 5 bases and the V segment lost 2 bases, leaving 7 bases of the junction unmatched. The DNA of the CDR3 is TGCGCCAGCAGCCAACTCACAGGGGGCGCAGACAATGAGCAGTTCTTC. Translation gives CASSQLTGGADNEQFF.

The chain employs TRBV28 and TRBJ2-2; 11 nucleotides match TRBD1. Germline CDR1 and CDR2: MDHEN and SYDVKM. J was trimmed by 8 bases and V by 8 bases; bases with no gene match: 4. CDR3 length equals 13 residues. The CDR3 reads CASGTGGAGELFF. As DNA, the CDR3 is TGTGCCAGCGGGACAGGGGGAGCAGGGGAGCTGTTTTTT.

As concerns this clone: One end of the junction is discordant with germline, which a read error may explain. The chain recombines TRBV14 with TRBJ1-1; tentative D call: TRBD1 (6 bases). Germline V lookup: CDR1 SGHDN, CDR2 FVKESK. The CDR3 totals 11 residues. CDR3 in DNA: TGTGCCAGTACGGAGGACAGTATTCTCCAATTT. Its translation is CASTEDSILQF.

This chain connects TRBV11-3 to TRBJ2-7, with 12 positions matching TRBD2. Germline V gene sequence: CDR1 SGHNT, CDR2 YENEEA. The CDR3 has 14 amino acids. V lost 5 bases to trimming and J lost 3 bases; unmatched junction nucleotides: 2. CDR3 nucleotides: TGTGCCAGCAGCCGGACTAGCGGGGACTACGAGCAGTACTTC. Its protein product is CASSRTSGDYEQYF.